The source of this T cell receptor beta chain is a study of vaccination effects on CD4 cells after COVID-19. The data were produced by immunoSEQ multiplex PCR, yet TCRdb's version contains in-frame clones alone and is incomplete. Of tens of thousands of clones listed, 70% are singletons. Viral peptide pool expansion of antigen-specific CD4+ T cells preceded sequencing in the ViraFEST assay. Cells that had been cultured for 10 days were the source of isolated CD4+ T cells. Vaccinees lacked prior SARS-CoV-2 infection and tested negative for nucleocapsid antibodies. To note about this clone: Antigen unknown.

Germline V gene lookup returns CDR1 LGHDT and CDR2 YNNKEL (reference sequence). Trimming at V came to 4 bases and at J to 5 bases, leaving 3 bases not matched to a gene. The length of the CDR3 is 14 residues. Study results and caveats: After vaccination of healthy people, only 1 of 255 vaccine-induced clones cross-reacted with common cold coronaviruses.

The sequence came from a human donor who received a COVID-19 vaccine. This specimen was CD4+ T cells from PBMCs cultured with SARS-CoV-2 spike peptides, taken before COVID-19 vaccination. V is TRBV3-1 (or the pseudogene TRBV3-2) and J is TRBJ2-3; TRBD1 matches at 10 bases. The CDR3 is CASSRGQGVDTQYF. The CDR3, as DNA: TGTGCCAGCAGCCGCGGACAGGGGGTAGATACGCAGTATTTT.